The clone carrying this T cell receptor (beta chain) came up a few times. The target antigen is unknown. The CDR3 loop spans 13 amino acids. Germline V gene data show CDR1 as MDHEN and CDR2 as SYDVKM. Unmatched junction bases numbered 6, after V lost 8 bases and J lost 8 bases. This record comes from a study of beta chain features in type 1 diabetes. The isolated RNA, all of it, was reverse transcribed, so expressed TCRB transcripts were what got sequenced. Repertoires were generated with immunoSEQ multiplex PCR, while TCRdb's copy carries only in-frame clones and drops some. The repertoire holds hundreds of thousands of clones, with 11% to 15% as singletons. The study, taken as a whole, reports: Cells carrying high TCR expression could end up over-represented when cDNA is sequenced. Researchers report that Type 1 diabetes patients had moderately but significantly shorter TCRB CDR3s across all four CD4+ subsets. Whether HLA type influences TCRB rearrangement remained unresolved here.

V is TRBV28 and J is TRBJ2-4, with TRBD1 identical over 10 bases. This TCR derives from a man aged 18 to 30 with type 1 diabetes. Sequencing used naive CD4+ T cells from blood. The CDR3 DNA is TGTGCCAGCGTCGACAGGGGGCAGGACATTCAGTACTTC. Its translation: CASVDRGQDIQYF. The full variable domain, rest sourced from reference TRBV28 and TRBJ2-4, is DVKVTQSSRYLVKRTGEKVFLECVQDMDHENMFWYRQDPGLGLRLIYFSYDVKMKEKGDIPEGYSVSREKKERFSLILESASTNQTSMYLCASVDRGQDIQYFGAGTRLSVL.